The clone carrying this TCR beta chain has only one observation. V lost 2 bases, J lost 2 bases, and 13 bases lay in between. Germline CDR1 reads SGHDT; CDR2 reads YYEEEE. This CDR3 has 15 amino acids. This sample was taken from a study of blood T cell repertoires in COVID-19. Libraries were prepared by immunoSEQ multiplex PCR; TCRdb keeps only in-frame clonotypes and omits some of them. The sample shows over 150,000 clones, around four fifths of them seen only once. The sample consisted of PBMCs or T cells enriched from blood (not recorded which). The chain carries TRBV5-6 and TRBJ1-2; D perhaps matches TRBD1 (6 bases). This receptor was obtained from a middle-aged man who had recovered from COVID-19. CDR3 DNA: TGTGCCAGCAGCTTTCGACAGGTCGGCAACTATGGCTACACCTTC. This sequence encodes CASSFRQVGNYGYTF.